What follows is one T cell receptor beta chain and its context. Its antigen remains unknown. This PCR relied on a set of 60 Vbeta primers and 13 Jbeta primers. The method was immunoSEQ multiplex PCR; TCRdb's version includes in-frame clones alone and lacks a portion of them. The sample has around 140,000 clones, about three quarters seen once. V shed 0 bases and J shed 0 bases, with 10 bases lying between them. The CDR3 contains 15 residues. Germline CDR1 and CDR2: SGHRS and YFSETQ. This sample stems from a study of cytomegalovirus exposure and HLA in healthy donors. In the study overall: Within the Caucasian-associated ancestry cluster were 65% to 85% of the approximately 400 genotyped donors.

Findings and limits, study-wide: Across donors, presence/absence analyses took sequencing depth to be roughly uniform. Association with HLA alleles at 0.05 false discovery rate was found for around 15,000 TCR beta sequences in a later analysis. Later analysis identified a missense DCLRE1C variant that was linked to TCR beta V- and J-gene trimming.

Specimen: PBMCs. This rearrangement joins TRBV5-1 to TRBJ2-7; the D gene is possibly TRBD1 (6 bases). This TCR derives from a man in his forties in good health and CMV-seropositive. The CDR3 DNA is TGCGCCAGCAGCTTGGCTACAGGGAGCTCCTACGAGCAGTACTTC. It is translated as CASSLATGSSYEQYF.